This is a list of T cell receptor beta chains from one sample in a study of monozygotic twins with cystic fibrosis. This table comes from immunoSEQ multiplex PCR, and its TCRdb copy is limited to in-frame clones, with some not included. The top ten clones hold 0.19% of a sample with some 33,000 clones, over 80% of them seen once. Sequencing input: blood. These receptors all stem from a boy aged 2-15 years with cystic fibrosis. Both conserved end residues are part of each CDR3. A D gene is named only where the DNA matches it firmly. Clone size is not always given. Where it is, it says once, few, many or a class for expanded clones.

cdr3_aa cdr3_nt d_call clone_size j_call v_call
CASSVSAGTQEEKLFF TGTGCCAGCAGCGTCTCGGCCGGGACCCAGGAAGAAAAACTGTTTTTT . . TRBJ1-4 TRBV9
CASSQDATYEQYF TGCGCCAGCAGCCAAGATGCGACCTACGAGCAGTACTTC . . TRBJ2-7 TRBV4-1
CASSPGGSYNEQFF TGTGCCAGCAGTCCGGGGGGCTCCTACAATGAGCAGTTCTTC TRBD2 . TRBJ2-1 TRBV6-5
CARTEEEVPYEQYF TGTGCCAGAACTGAGGAGGAAGTTCCCTACGAGCAGTACTTC . . TRBJ2-7 TRBV5-3
CASSGGRSGDEQYF TGTGCCAGCAGCGGTGGACGGTCGGGGGACGAGCAGTACTTC . . TRBJ2-7 TRBV7-9
CASSLGASGNTIYF TGTGCCAGCAGCTTAGGCGCCTCTGGAAACACCATATATTTT . . TRBJ1-3 TRBV7-9
CASSIIVGSSYNSPLHF TGTGCCAGTAGTATCATAGTGGGGAGCTCCTATAATTCACCCCTCCACTTT . . TRBJ1-6 TRBV19
CASSVVAGTSGGETQYF TGTGCCAGCAGCGTAGTAGCTGGGACTAGCGGTGGAGAGACCCAGTACTTC TRBD2 . TRBJ2-5 TRBV9
CASSVRPGANTEAFF TGTGCCAGCAGCGTACGACCGGGGGCAAACACTGAAGCTTTCTTT . . TRBJ1-1 TRBV9
CASSPRAGGGNYNEQFF TGTGCCAGCAGCCCGAGGGCGGGAGGGGGAAACTACAATGAGCAGTTCTTC TRBD2 . TRBJ2-1 TRBV11-3
CASSSERGTYEQYF TGTGCCAGCAGCTCGGAGCGGGGGACCTACGAGCAGTACTTC TRBD2 . TRBJ2-7 TRBV2
CASSLGGATPNTEAFF TGTGCCAGCAGCTTAGGGGGGGCCACCCCGAACACTGAAGCTTTCTTT . . TRBJ1-1 TRBV7-9
CASSRYRGLADYEQYF TGCGCCAGCAGCAGATACCGGGGACTAGCCGACTACGAGCAGTACTTC TRBD2 . TRBJ2-7 TRBV5-1
CAIRTGTGNNEQYF TGTGCCATCAGGACCGGGACAGGGAACAACGAGCAGTACTTC TRBD1 once TRBJ2-7 TRBV10-3
CASSLPGSQGLSGNTIYF TGCGCCAGCAGCTTGCCCGGGAGTCAAGGTCTCTCTGGAAACACCATATATTTT . . TRBJ1-3 TRBV5-1
CASSLALLAGGSQETQYF TGCGCCAGCAGCTTGGCCTTGCTAGCGGGGGGAAGCCAAGAGACCCAGTACTTC TRBD2 . TRBJ2-5 TRBV5-1
CASSSTVAVVEAFF TGTGCCAGCAGCTCGACAGTGGCCGTTGTTGAAGCTTTCTTT . . TRBJ1-1 TRBV7-9
CASSLGTGAAPLHF TGTGCCAGCAGCTTAGGGACGGGAGCGGCACCCCTCCACTTT . . TRBJ1-6 TRBV7-9
CASSYSGGASTDTQYF TGTGCCAGCAGCTATAGCGGGGGTGCTAGCACAGATACGCAGTATTTT TRBD2 . TRBJ2-3 TRBV7-2
CASSLASGVRSSYEQYF TGTGCCAGCAGCTTAGCAAGCGGGGTACGGAGCTCCTACGAGCAGTACTTC TRBD2 . TRBJ2-7 TRBV7-9
CASSLHYTGEDEKLFF TGTGCCAGCAGTTTACACTACACAGGGGAGGATGAAAAACTGTTTTTT TRBD1 . TRBJ1-4 TRBV28
CASSVGTGDAEKLFF TGTGCCAGCAGCGTAGGGACAGGGGACGCGGAAAAACTGTTTTTT TRBD1 once TRBJ1-4 TRBV9
CASVFGNEAFF TGTGCCAGCGTCTTTGGGAATGAAGCTTTCTTT . once TRBJ1-1 TRBV19
CASSLSLGESNQPQHF TGTGCCAGCAGCTTAAGCTTAGGGGAAAGCAATCAGCCCCAGCATTTT . . TRBJ1-5 TRBV11-2
CASSFKRPLLRSTDTQYF TGTGCCAGCAGCTTTAAGCGGCCCCTTCTGAGAAGCACAGATACGCAGTATTTT . once TRBJ2-3 TRBV5-4
CASSPFGVAGDEQYF TGTGCCAGCTCACCGTTTGGGGTTGCTGGCGACGAGCAGTACTTC . . TRBJ2-7 TRBV18
CASSISRTPSPGYGYTF TGTGCCAGTAGTATTTCAAGGACCCCTTCCCCGGGCTATGGCTACACCTTC . . TRBJ1-2 TRBV19
CASSLLVFPYEQYF TGTGCCAGCAGCCTACTAGTGTTCCCCTACGAGCAGTACTTC . . TRBJ2-7 TRBV7-3
CASATGPRMNTEAFF TGTGCCAGCGCGACAGGGCCTAGGATGAACACTGAAGCTTTCTTT TRBD1 . TRBJ1-1 TRBV18
CASSTLGQGTYGYTF TGTGCCAGCAGTACCCTGGGACAGGGGACATATGGCTACACCTTC TRBD1 . TRBJ1-2 TRBV27
CASARFSGNTIYF TGTGCCAGCGCGAGGTTCTCTGGAAACACCATATATTTT . . TRBJ1-3 TRBV6-1
CASSSIGTGSLSYEQYF TGTGCCAGCAGCTCAATCGGGACAGGGTCCCTCTCCTACGAGCAGTACTTC TRBD1 . TRBJ2-7 TRBV7-9
CASGSSYQPQHF TGTGCCAGCGGATCCTCCTATCAGCCCCAGCATTTT . . TRBJ1-5 TRBV6-1